Sequencing of this T cell receptor (beta chain) was carried out in a study of shared clonotypes between healthy human individuals. Original processing notes: Junction-only sequences without quality scores came from ImmunoSEQ, so filtering differed. Produced via immunoSEQ multiplex PCR; TCRdb's table is partial and in-frame only. V, J and clone size reflect that table, while D and trimming were determined from the DNA. This table has about 690,000 clones, about 90% appearing once. V dropped 1 base and J dropped 2 bases, with 10 bases sitting between them. The CDR3 has 14 residues. Germline CDR1 reads SGDLS; CDR2 reads YYNGEE. This clone appeared a single time. What it binds is unknown. Study findings and constraints: A few donors showed sharing of about 4.6% of naive CD4 clonotypes.

The sequence was obtained from a man aged 18 to 30 in good health. Some clones in this sample may be carry-over from other donors' samples. The sample consisted of memory CD8+ T cells from PBMCs. Subset defined: CD45RO+ cells pooled with CCR7-negative TemRA cells. J is TRBJ2-7 and V is TRBV9; possibly TRBD1 for D (6 bases). This chain's CDR3 is CASSVSSGAYEQYF. In DNA, the CDR3 is TGTGCCAGCAGCGTAAGTTCAGGGGCCTACGAGCAGTACTTC.